The entry below describes one T cell receptor beta chain. This record belongs to a study of blood T cell repertoires in COVID-19. Method: immunoSEQ multiplex PCR; TCRdb's copy keeps in-frame clones and lacks some. The table lists more than 65,000 clones, roughly four fifths of them singletons, with 28% in the top ten. The receptor comes from a woman aged 80 or older with active or convalescent COVID-19. What was sequenced was peripheral blood.

CDR3 in amino acids: CAIRETGENQPQHF. CDR3 DNA: TGTGCCATCAGGGAAACAGGGGAGAATCAGCCCCAGCATTTT. The gene calls are TRBV10-3 and TRBJ1-5; 7 nucleotides agree with TRBD1. The V segment lost 6 bases and the J segment 4 bases; nucleotides outside the gene matches: 6. This CDR3 spans 14 amino acids. CDR1 and CDR2 (germline): ENHRY, SYGVKD.